The present TCR beta chain was sequenced within a study of cytomegalovirus exposure and HLA in healthy donors (TCRdb year 2017). Background on the whole study: According to an earlier analysis of around 600 of the donors, roughly 180 million T cells yielded some 120 million unique TCR beta sequences and around 300 Gb of sequence data. Genome-wide SNP genotypes for about 65% of the 666 donors were used in a later genetic analysis, which treated that subset as a discovery cohort. In a later analysis, previously published TCR beta repertoires from some 640 donors were re-analyzed and high-resolution HLA genotyping was added so that TCR occurrence patterns could be studied. Roughly 300 gigabases of sequencing data and some 85 million unique TCR sequences were included in an early release covering 500 to 750 HLA-typed donors. Rather than using new phenotypic data, the later analysis identified candidate immune exposures from TCR beta sequences and from how often those sequences occurred across donors. Across 398 genotyped donors of the cohort, an average of about 240,000 unique TCR beta nucleotide sequences per donor were sequenced, and roughly 18% of those sequences were non-productive. Of the 300 to 500 genotyped donors, 75% to 85% were placed in the genetic ancestry cluster associated with self-reported Caucasian donors. The study was designed to test whether signatures of past pathogen exposure could be identified by cataloging public T cell receptors. Typing coverage varied by locus: roughly 629-640 donors for A, B, C, DRB1 and DQB1; around 560 for DQA1; around 570 for DPA1; roughly 450 for DPB1. The study profiled the T cell repertoires of approximately 700 subjects by immunosequencing and related them to cytomegalovirus serostatus. Because of strong linkage in the cohort, five DR-DQ haplotypes were treated as single units for association and clustering. An earlier analysis of around 580 of the donors used high-throughput TCR beta sequencing to judge whether each TCR beta V gene segment behaved as functional or pseudogenic. Alongside the repertoire data, information on donor age, sex, ethnicity and CMV serostatus was compiled. In addition to the first cohort of 666 subjects, a separate validation cohort of under 150 different subjects was used. Both class I and class II loci were covered by HLA typing, at four-digit resolution. High-throughput TCR immunosequencing, statistical association of individual TCRs with disease status, and machine learning were combined to predict cytomegalovirus infection status. Every discovery cohort repertoire had been produced on one sequencing platform. What the authors observed across the whole study: The authors suggested that the approach could potentially be generalized to other disease states and immunological phenotypes. HLA typing was unavailable for some donors at each locus, so association tests used only the typed subset. A later genetic analysis associated a missense DCLRE1C variant with V-gene and J-gene trimming of TCR beta chains, and an independent cohort replicated the association. Because counts were too low, seventeen rarely observed V segments, including chromosome 9 orphons, were left out of the earlier analysis of about 620 of the donors. A total of fewer than 200 TCR beta chains were listed by the study as associated with cytomegalovirus. The classifier was reported to diagnose cytomegalovirus status with high specificity and sensitivity in both the original cohort and the validation cohort. Most CMV-associated TCR beta chains appeared to be HLA-restricted in a later analysis, and the HLA associations seemed to be driven largely by CMV exposure. Most TCR sequences were observed very rarely across donors, whereas some public TCRs were present in many individuals. The 87-base-pair reads could not distinguish some IMGT-functional V segments, including TRBV6-2 and TRBV6-3, so those segments were excluded. Correlated functional status among segregating V segments might be attributable to linkage disequilibrium, but an unknown experimental factor could not be ruled out. In a later analysis, HLA-associated TCR beta chains showed more clonal expansion and lower generation probabilities than non-associated chains that were equally common. An earlier analysis of several hundred of the donors showed that most TCR beta V segments appeared in productive rearrangements either about 87% or about 30% of the time, which broadly matched IMGT annotations. Only TCR beta chains were sequenced in this cohort, and the absence of alpha or paired-chain data limited detectable features. According to a later genetic analysis, donors in an Asian-associated ancestry cluster had fewer N-insertions in productive TCRs than the approximately 670-donor mean. According to a later analysis, parvovirus B19, influenza, CMV and Epstein-Barr virus appeared linked to several top co-occurrence clusters. In a later analysis, the rate of TCR association differed among HLA loci, with DRB1 alleles having the most associated TCRs and HLA-C alleles having the fewest. For the cohort, immune exposure information was limited to CMV serostatus. The sequencing pipeline was judged likely to have produced a cluster of highly shared sequence variants as a technical artifact. A further reported finding was that TCR beta sequences accurately predicted the HLA-A and HLA-B alleles for most subjects in the first cohort. When HLA alleles, especially DR and DQ, strongly co-occurred, TCR associations were difficult to assign to individual alleles. Three of the identified cytomegalovirus-associated TCR beta chains were confirmed in vitro to be specific for cytomegalovirus antigens. Roughly uniform sequencing depth across donors was assumed in presence/absence analyses, although this assumption may not hold. A later analysis associated about 17,000 TCR beta sequences with specific HLA alleles at a false discovery rate of 0.05.

Notes on this clone: It lacks a known antigen.

Library method: the immunoSEQ multiplex PCR assay. For the multiplex PCR, a mixture combining 60 forward primers for TCR Vbeta segments and 13 reverse primers for TCR Jbeta segments was used. The CDR3 region of rearranged TCR beta genes was amplified from genomic DNA with a multiplex PCR assay. Amplified TCR beta libraries were sequenced as 87-base-pair reads on the Illumina HiSeq System. The original pipeline was this. A later analysis tallied about 77 million unique TCR beta chains across the 600 to 700 repertoires, and around 12 million of those chains were shared by two or more donors. To remove PCR and sequencing errors, raw reads were error-corrected and collapsed into unique sequences using a nearest-neighbor algorithm that merged closely related sequences. To assign V, D and J gene segments, CDR3 sequences were aligned to IMGT reference sequences. For a sequence to be retained, a match of at least six nucleotides was required to both a V gene segment and a J gene segment. Rearrangements were classified as productive when the CDR3 lacked stop codons and remained in frame with V and J, and all other rearrangements were classified as non-productive. Following IMGT convention, CDR3 was defined as the stretch from the second conserved V-encoded cysteine up to the conserved J-encoded phenylalanine. Sequences without an unambiguous match to a single V gene segment were excluded from the earlier analysis of approximately 600 of the donors. In an earlier analysis of 587 of the donors, V segments were called functional above 56.7% productive rearrangements and were called segregating when the between-donor standard deviation exceeded 5%. To diagnose cytomegalovirus status from the catalog of TCR beta chain sequences, a statistical classification framework was built. In a later analysis, TCR nucleotide sequences were compared against IMGT/GENE-DB human TR gene sequences so that V and J genes could be assigned. In a later analysis, CDR3 sequences and most-parsimonious VDJ recombination scenarios were assigned using the TCRdist pipeline. In a later analysis, every TCR beta chain was defined by the combination of its CDR3 amino acid sequence and its V-gene family, and reads without a unique V-gene family were dropped. A later analysis removed roughly 590 highly shared, low-generation-probability nucleotide sequences to deal with suspected cross-contamination and a sequencing artifact. In a later analysis, a clonal expansion index for each public chain was calculated from normalized within-repertoire ranks of inferred template counts. In a later analysis, generation probabilities were computed with a VDJ recombination model fitted to out-of-frame rearrangements, and the resulting probabilities were checked against IGoR. In a later analysis, TCR-TCR, TCR-HLA and TCR-CMV co-occurrence was scored with hypergeometric tests, and a repertoire-size bias correction was applied to TCR pairs. A later analysis estimated false discovery rates by permuting HLA or CMV assignments 20 times. In a later analysis, co-occurring TCRs were grouped using DBSCAN, with TCRdist sequence similarity added in when clustering inside HLA-allele-positive subsets. Repertoires with fewer than 30,000 or more than 120,000 public chains were left out of co-occurrence clustering, as were about 5 repertoires with anomalous nucleotide sharing. TCRdb obtained this table from immuneACCESS and retained in-frame rearrangements with V and J assigned. These tables miss some clones; where compared with another copy, unresolved V genes account for less than half of the shortfall, and the remainder is unexplained. V, J and clone size are taken as reported in that table, and D and trimming were inferred from the DNA itself. This sample's listing comprises around 31,000 clones. The top ten clonotypes cover 0.7% to 0.75% of the sample.

CDR3 length: 16 amino acids, cysteine to phenylalanine. Of all the DNA, just the CDR3 is kept, 48 bases in frame from base 1. From a lookup of the germline V gene, CDR1 and CDR2 are ENHRY and SYGVKD. Relative to germline, V is missing 6 bases and J is missing 2 bases, with 10 bases of the junction outside any gene match. The cohort comprised 710 or so healthy bone marrow donors. Cohort members were all nominally healthy when sampled, although unrecorded immune exposures were likely present. The donor was CMV seronegative and was included in the group of a few hundred seronegative cohort members. A peripheral blood sample was provided by each donor, and peripheral blood mononuclear cells were used for TCR beta sequencing. The Qiagen DNeasy Blood Extraction Kit was used to extract genomic DNA from the blood cell samples.

The clonotype originates from a man aged 25 to 40 in good health and CMV-seronegative. The sequence joins TRBV10-3 to TRBJ2-3; 8 middle bases align to TRBD2. Sequenced input: PBMCs. The nucleotide sequence is TGTGCCATCAGCCCCGGTAGCGGGACCCCCACAGATACGCAGTATTTT. This yields the protein CAISPGSGTPTDTQYF.